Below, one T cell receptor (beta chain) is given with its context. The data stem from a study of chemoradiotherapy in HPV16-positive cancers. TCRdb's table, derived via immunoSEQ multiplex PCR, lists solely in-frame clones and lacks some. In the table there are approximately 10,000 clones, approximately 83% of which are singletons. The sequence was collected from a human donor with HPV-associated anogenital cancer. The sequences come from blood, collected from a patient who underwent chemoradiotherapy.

The DNA of the CDR3 is TGTGCCAGCAGTACAGGCCCTAGTGAGCAGTACTTC. It is translated as CASSTGPSEQYF. The V gene is TRBV27, the J gene TRBJ2-5; D might be TRBD1 (5 bases). CDR1 MNHEY and CDR2 SMNVEV come from the germline V gene (reference sequence). The CDR3 loop spans 12 amino acids. V was cut by 5 bases and J by 11 bases, with 15 bases left in between.